Described below is a single T cell receptor (beta chain) sequence and its context. As yet, its antigen is unknown. The length of the CDR3 is 14 residues. The germline gives CDR1 DFQATT, CDR2 SNEGSKA (reference sequence). Alongside a J-beta primer mix, a sample-barcoded 5' primer served in a second PCR lasting 7 to 11 cycles. TCRdb recomputed calls from the 5' RACE reads with MiXCR, one row per CDR3 protein. The sample holds 650,000 to 800,000 distinct CDR3 sequences, approximately 48% seen once. The data were taken from a study of blood T cells in healthy people across ages. Study information: Template switching captured about one barcoded beta molecule per two T cells.

General observations from the study: The study could not conclusively compare naive and antigen-experienced cells, given its unsorted PBMCs.

Sequencing was done on a sample of blood. This clonotype was sampled from a man aged 55 to 70 in good health. The chain joins TRBV20-1 to TRBJ2-7, with 11 bases matching TRBD2. The DNA end lines up better with TRBJ2-5; the J call may be wrong. CDR3 nucleotide sequence: TGCAGTGCCATAAATAGCGGGGGGGGAGAGACCCAGTACTTC. Translated, it gives CSAINSGGGETQYF.